This TCR beta chain was documented in a study of blood T cell repertoires in COVID-19. At the level of the study: Sites in the United States, Italy and Spain provided acute and convalescent COVID-19 samples. Sources were T cells, B-cell-depleted T cells, or PBMCs; the material itself was cDNA or gDNA.

Authors' analysis steps: Estimation of nucleated cell counts relied on the amplification of reference gene primers. Here immunoSEQ multiplex PCR was the method, and the copy in TCRdb shows in-frame clones only, minus some. The V and J calls and clone size were taken over from that table, and D and trimming were inferred from the DNA. This table has 90,000 to 110,000 clones, about four fifths appearing once. The CDR3 contains 16 residues. Trimming took 4 bases from V and 1 from J, leaving 14 bases between them. In germline, CDR1 is KGHSH, CDR2 LQKENI. The rearrangement joins TRBV18 to TRBJ2-1, with TRBD2 as a possible D gene (6 bases). Material: peripheral blood. This TCR came from a woman between 65 and 79 years old with acute or convalescent COVID-19. Here the CDR3 reads CASSRRLSGSYNEQFF. The CDR3 coding sequence is TGTGCCAGCTCACGACGTCTTAGCGGATCCTACAATGAGCAGTTCTTC.